The sequence of this TCR beta chain was determined in a study of persistence of HIV-infected CD4 T cells. Study-level information: A median of approximately eight years of suppressive ART preceded sampling.

The libraries were made with immunoSEQ version 4 in survey mode. Using immunoSEQ multiplex PCR, the repertoire was profiled, and TCRdb retains in-frame clones only, with some absent. Among 30,000 to 40,000 clones listed, roughly four fifths were seen once. Concerning this clone: Its antigen is undetermined.

The stimulus was an HIV-1 Gag 15-mer peptide pool, 0.95 to 1 ug/peptide/mL. CD40L/CD69 double-negative CD45RO-high memory CD4+ T cells were collected. The CDR3 is 15 amino acids. V trimming: 6 bases; J trimming: 5 bases; junction bases outside the gene matches: 11. Germline V CDR1 and CDR2: MNHEY, SVGAGI. Here the sequenced sample was CD4+ T cells sorted from PBMCs after approximately 19-hour stimulation, taken from a patient who received antiretroviral therapy. This sequence originates from an adult woman with HIV who was CMV-seropositive. The chain combines TRBV6-5 with TRBJ2-3; TRBD2 matches at 7 bases. In DNA, the CDR3 is TGTGCCAGCAGGGACCTCGGGAGGTCGGTAGATACGCAGTATTTT. Encoded protein: CASRDLGRSVDTQYF.